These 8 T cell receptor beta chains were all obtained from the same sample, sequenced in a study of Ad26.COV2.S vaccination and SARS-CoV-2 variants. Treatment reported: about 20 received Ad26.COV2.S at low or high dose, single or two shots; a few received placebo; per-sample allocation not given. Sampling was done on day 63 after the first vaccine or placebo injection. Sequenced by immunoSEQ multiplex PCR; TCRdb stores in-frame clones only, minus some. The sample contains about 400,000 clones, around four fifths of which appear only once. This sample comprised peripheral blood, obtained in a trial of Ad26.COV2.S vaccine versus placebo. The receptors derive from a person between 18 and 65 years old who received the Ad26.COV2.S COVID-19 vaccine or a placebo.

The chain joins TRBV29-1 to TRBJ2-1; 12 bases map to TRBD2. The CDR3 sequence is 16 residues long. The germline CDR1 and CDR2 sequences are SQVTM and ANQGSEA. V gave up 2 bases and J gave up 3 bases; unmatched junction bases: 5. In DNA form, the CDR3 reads TGCAGCGTTGAACTAGCGGGGGGGCTTAGCTACAATGAGCAGTTCTTC. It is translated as CSVELAGGLSYNEQFF.

CDR3 sequence (DNA): TGTGCCTGGCTCAGGCCCCAGGGGAGCTATGAGCAGTTCTTC. It encodes CAWLRPQGSYEQFF. The rearrangement uses TRBV30 and TRBJ2-1; tentative D call: TRBD1 (6 bases). Germline CDR1 and CDR2: GTSNPN and SVGIG (reference sequence). The CDR3 contains 14 residues. V was clipped by 5 bases and J by 8 bases, with 19 bases between them.

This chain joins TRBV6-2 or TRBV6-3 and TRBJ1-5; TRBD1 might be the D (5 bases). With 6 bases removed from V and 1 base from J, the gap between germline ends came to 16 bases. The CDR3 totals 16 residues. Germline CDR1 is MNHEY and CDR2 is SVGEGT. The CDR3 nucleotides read TGTGCCAGCAGCCGACGGACAAGCTTGAGCAATCAGCCCCAGCATTTT. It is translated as CASSRRTSLSNQPQHF.

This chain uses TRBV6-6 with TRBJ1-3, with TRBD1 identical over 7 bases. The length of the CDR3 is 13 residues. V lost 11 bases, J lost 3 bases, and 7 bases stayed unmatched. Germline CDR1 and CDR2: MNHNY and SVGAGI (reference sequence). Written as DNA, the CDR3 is TGTGCCGCCATTAGGGACAGTGGAAACACCATATATTTT. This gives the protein CAAIRDSGNTIYF.

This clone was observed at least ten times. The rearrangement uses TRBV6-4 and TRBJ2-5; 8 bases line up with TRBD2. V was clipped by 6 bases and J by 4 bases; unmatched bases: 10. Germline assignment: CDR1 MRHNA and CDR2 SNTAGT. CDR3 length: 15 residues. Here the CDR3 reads CASSAQAGAGETQYF. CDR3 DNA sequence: TGTGCCAGCAGCGCTCAAGCGGGGGCTGGAGAGACCCAGTACTTC.

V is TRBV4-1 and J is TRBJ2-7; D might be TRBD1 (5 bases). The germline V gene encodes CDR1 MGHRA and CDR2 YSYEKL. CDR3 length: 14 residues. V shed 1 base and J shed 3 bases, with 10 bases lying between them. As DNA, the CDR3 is TGCGCCAGCAGCCAAGGGCTAGGGGTCTACGAGCAGTACTTC. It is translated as CASSQGLGVYEQYF.

This chain's CDR3 is CASSIFGGGPLNTEAFF. CDR3 bases: TGTGCCAGTAGTATTTTTGGGGGCGGGCCCTTGAACACTGAAGCTTTCTTT. The chain joins TRBV19 to TRBJ1-1; D is perhaps TRBD1 (6 bases). V gave up 3 bases and J gave up 0 bases, with 17 bases separating them. Germline V gene lookup returns CDR1 LNHDA and CDR2 SQIVND (reference sequence). This CDR3 has 17 residues.

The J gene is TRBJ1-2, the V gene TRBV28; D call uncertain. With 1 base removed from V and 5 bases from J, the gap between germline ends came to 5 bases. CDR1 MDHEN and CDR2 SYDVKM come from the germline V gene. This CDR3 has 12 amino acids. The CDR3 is CASSLSEYGYTF. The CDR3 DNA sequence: TGTGCCAGCAGTTTATCTGAGTATGGCTACACCTTC.